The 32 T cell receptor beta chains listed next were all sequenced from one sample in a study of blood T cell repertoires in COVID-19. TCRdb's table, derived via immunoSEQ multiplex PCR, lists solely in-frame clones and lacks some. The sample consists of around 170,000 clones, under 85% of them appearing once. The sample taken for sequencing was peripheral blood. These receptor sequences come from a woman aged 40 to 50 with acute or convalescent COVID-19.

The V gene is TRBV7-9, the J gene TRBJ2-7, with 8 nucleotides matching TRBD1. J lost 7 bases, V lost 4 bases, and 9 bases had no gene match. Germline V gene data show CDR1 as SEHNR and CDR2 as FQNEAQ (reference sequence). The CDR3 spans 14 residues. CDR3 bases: TGTGCCAGCAGCTCCAGGGGGCGGCCAATGGAGCAGTACTTC. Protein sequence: CASSSRGRPMEQYF.

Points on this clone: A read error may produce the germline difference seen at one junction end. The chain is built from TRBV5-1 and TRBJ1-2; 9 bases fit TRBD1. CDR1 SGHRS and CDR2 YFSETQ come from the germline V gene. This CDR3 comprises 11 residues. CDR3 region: CASSWDRVVSF. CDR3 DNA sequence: TGCGCCAGCAGCTGGGACAGGGTCGTATCCTTC.

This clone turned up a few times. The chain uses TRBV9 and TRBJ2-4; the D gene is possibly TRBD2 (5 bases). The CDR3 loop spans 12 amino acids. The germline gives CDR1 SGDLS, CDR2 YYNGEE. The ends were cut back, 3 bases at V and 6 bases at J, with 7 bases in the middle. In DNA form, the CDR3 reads TGTGCCAGCAGCGGAGAGGGAAACATTCAGTACTTC. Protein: CASSGEGNIQYF.

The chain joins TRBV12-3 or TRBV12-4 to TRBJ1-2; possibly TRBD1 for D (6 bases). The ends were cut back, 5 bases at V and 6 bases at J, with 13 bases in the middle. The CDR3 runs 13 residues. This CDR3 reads CASSIATGNGYTF. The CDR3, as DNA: TGTGCCAGCAGTATCGCCACAGGGAATGGCTACACCTTC.

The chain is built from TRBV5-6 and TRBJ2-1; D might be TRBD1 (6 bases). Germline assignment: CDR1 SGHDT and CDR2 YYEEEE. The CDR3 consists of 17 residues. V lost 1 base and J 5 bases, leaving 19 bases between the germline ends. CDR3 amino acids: CASSLRPYWTVNNEQFF. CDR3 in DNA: TGTGCCAGCAGCTTGCGTCCGTATTGGACAGTAAACAATGAGCAGTTCTTC.

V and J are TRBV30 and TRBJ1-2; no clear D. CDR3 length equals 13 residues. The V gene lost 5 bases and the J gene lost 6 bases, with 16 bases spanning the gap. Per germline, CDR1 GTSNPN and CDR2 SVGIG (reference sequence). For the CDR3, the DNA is TGTGCCTGGGGGATGAGGCTTCGCCATGGCTACACCTTC. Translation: CAWGMRLRHGYTF. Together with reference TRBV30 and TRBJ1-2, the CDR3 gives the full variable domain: SQTIHQWPATLVQPVGSPLSLECTVEGTSNPNLYWYRQAAGRGLQLLFYSVGIGQISSEVPQNLSASRPQDRQFILSSKKLLLSDSGFYLCAWGMRLRHGYTFGSGTRLTVV.

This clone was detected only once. For the CDR3, the DNA is TGTGCCAGCAGTTATGGTGGTGTCGGTAATGAGCAGTTCTTC. Translated: CASSYGGVGNEQFF. The gene calls are TRBV6-5 and TRBJ2-1; D is ambiguous. This CDR3 region has 14 residues. V lost 3 bases to trimming and J lost 7 bases, with 13 bases between them. Germline V gives CDR1 MNHEY, CDR2 SVGAGI.

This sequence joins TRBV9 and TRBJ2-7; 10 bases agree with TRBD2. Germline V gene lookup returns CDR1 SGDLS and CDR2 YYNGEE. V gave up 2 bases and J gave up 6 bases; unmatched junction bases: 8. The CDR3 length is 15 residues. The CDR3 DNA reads TGTGCCAGCAGCGTCGGAGAGCGGGGGGGCCGCGAGCAGTACTTC. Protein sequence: CASSVGERGGREQYF.

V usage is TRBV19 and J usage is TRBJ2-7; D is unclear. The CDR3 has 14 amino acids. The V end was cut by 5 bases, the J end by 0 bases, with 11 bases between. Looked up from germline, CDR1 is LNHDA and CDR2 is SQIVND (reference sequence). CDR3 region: CASSDRGLSYEQYF. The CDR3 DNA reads TGTGCCAGTAGTGACCGCGGCCTCTCCTACGAGCAGTACTTC.

CDR3 residues: CASSGDRGSLAKNIQYF. As DNA, the CDR3 is TGTGCCAGCAGTGGGGACAGGGGATCTCTAGCCAAAAACATTCAGTACTTC. The chain uses TRBV27 and TRBJ2-4, with 10 bases that match TRBD1. Per the germline V gene, CDR1 is MNHEY and CDR2 is SMNVEV (reference sequence). This CDR3 is 17 amino acids long. J lost 0 bases, V lost 5 bases, and 7 bases had no gene match.

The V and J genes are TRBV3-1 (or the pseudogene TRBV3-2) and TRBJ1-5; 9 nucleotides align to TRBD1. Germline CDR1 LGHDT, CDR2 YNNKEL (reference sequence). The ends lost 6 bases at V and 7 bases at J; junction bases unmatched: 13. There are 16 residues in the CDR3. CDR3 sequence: CASSHRGPGANQPQHF. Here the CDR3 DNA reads TGTGCCAGCAGTCACAGGGGGCCAGGGGCAAACCAGCCCCAGCATTTT.

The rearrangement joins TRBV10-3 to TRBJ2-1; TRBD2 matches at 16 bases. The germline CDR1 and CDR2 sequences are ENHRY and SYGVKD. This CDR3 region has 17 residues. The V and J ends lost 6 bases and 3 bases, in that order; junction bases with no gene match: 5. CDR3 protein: CAIRTGLAGGRYNEQFF. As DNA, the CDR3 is TGTGCCATCAGGACGGGACTAGCGGGGGGGCGCTACAATGAGCAGTTCTTC.

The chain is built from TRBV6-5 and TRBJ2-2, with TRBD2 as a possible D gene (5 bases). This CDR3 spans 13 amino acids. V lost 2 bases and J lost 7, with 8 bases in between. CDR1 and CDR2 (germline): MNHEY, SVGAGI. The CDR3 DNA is TGTGCCAGCAGTTACCCCGGGGACGGGGAGCTGTTTTTT. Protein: CASSYPGDGELFF.

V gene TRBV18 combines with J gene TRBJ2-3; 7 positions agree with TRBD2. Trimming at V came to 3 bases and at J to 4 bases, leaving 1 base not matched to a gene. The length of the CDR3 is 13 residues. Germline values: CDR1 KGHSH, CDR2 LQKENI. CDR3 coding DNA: TGTGCCAGCTCACCTCGGGAGGCAGATACGCAGTATTTT. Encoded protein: CASSPREADTQYF. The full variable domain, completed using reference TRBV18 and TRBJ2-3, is NAGVMQNPRHLVRRRGQEARLRCSPMKGHSHVYWYRQLPEEGLKFMVYLQKENIIDESGMPKERFSAEFPKEGPSILRIQQVVRGDSAAYFCASSPREADTQYFGPGTRLTVL.

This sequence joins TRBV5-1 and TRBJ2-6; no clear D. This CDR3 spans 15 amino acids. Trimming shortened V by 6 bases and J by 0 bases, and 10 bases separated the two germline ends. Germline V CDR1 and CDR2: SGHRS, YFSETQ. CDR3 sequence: CASKAATSGANVLTF. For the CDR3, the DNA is TGCGCCAGCAAGGCGGCCACCTCTGGGGCCAACGTCCTGACTTTC.

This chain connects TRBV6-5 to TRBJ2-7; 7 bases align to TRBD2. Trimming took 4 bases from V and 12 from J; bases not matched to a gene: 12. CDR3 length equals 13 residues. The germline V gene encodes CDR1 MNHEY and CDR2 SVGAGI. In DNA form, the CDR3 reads TGTGCCAGCAGTTCGGCGCTAGCGGAACTGGCGTACTTC. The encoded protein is CASSSALAELAYF.

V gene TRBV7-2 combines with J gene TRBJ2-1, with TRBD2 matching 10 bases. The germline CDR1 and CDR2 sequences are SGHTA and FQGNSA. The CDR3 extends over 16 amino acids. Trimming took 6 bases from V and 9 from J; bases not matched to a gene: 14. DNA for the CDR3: TGTGCCAGCAGTCCTAGCGGGAGCACCCTGACCCCTGAGCAGTTCTTC. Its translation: CASSPSGSTLTPEQFF.

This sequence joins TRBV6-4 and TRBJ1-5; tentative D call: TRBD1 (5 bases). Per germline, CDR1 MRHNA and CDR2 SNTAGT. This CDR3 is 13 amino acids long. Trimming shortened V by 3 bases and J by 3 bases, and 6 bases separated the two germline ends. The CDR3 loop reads CASSEQANQPQHF. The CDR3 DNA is TGTGCCAGCAGTGAACAGGCCAATCAGCCCCAGCATTTT.

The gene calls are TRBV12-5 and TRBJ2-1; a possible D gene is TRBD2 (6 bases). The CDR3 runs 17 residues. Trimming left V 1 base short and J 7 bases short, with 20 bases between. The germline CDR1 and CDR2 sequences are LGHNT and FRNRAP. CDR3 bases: TGTGCTAGTGGTTTGGAACCGGGACTCAGGTCTACAAATGAGCAGTTCTTC. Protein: CASGLEPGLRSTNEQFF.

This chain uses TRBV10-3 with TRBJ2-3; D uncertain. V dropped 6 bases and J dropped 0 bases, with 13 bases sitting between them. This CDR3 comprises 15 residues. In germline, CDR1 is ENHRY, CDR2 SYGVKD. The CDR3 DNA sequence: TGTGCCATCAGGCGAGGCGATTCTAGCACAGATACGCAGTATTTT. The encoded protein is CAIRRGDSSTDTQYF.

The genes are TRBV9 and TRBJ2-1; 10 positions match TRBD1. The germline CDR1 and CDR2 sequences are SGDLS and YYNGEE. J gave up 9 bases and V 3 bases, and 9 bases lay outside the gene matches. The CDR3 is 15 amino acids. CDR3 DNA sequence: TGTGCCAGCAGCGAACCGGGACAGGGGTTCTCTGAGCAGTTCTTC. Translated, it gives CASSEPGQGFSEQFF.

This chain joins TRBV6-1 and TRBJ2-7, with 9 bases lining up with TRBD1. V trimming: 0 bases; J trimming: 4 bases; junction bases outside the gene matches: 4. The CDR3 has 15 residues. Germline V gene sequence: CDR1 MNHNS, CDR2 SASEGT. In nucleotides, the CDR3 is TGTGCCAGCAGTGAAGCCCCCGGGACAGGGTACGAGCAGTACTTC. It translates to CASSEAPGTGYEQYF.

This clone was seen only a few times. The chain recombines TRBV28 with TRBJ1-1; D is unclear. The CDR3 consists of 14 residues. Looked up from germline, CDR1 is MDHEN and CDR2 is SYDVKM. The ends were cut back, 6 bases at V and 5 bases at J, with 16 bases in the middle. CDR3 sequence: CASRTLTAATEAFF. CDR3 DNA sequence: TGTGCCAGCAGAACCCTAACAGCTGCTACTGAAGCTTTCTTT.

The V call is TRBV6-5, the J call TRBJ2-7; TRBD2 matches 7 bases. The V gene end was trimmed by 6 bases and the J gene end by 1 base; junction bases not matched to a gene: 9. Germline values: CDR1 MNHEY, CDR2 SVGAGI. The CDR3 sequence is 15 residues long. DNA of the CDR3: TGTGCCAGCAGCTCTGAAGGAGCGGGATCCTACGAGCAGTACTTC. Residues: CASSSEGAGSYEQYF.

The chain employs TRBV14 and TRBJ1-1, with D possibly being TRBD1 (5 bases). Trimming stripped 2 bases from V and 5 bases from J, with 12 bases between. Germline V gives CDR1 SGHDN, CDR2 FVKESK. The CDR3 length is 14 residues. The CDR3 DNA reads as TGTGCCAGCAGCCAATGGGGGGGAGTAACTGAAGCTTTCTTT. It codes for CASSQWGGVTEAFF.

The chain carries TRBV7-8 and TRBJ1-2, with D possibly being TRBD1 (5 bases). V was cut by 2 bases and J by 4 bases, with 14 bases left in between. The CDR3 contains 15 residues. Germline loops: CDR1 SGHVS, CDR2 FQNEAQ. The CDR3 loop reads CASSLRPGWPYGYTF. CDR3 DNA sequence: TGTGCCAGCAGCTTAAGGCCAGGGTGGCCCTATGGCTACACCTTC.

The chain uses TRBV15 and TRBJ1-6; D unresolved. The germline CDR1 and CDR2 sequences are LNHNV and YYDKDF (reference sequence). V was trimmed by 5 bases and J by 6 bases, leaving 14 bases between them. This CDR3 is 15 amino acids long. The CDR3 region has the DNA TGTGCCACCAGCGGCGGCGGAGGTGGTAATTCACCCCTCCACTTT. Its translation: CATSGGGGGNSPLHF. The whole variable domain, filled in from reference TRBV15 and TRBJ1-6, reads DAMVIQNPRYQVTQFGKPVTLSCSQTLNHNVMYWYQQKSSQAPKLLFHYYDKDFNNEADTPDNFQSRRPNTSFCFLDIRSPGLGDTAMYLCATSGGGGGNSPLHFGNGTRLTVT.

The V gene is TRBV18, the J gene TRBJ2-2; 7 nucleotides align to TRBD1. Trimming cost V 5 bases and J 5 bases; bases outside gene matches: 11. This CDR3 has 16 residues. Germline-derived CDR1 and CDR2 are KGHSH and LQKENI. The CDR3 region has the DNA TGTGCCAGCTCATCCTTCAAGACAGGGCGGACCGGGGAGCTGTTTTTT. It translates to CASSSFKTGRTGELFF.

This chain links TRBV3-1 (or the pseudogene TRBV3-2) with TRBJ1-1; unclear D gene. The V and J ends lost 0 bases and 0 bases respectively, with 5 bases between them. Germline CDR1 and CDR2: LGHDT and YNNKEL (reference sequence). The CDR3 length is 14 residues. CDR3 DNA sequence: TGTGCCAGCAGCCAAGATCTAGTGAACACTGAAGCTTTCTTT. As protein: CASSQDLVNTEAFF.

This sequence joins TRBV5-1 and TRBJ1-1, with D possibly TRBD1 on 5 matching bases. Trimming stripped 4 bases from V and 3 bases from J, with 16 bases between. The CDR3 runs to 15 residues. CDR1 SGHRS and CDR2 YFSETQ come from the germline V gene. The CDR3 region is CASSGYRNLYTEAFF. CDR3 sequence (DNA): TGCGCCAGCAGCGGATACAGGAACCTCTACACTGAAGCTTTCTTT.

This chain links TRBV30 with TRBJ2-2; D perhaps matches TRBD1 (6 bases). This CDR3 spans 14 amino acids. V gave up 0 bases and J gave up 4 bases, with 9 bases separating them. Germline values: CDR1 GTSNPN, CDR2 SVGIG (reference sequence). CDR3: CAWSVGGRTGELFF. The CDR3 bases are TGTGCCTGGAGTGTTGGGGGCCGCACCGGGGAGCTGTTTTTT.

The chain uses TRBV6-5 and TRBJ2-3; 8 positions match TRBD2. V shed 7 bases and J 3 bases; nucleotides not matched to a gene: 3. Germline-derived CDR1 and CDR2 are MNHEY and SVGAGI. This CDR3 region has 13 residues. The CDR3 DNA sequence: TGTGCCAGCAAAAGCGGGGGTACAGATACGCAGTATTTT. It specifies CASKSGGTDTQYF.